Shown below are 14 T cell receptor beta chains from a single sample sequenced in a study of shared clonotypes between healthy human individuals. The protocol was immunoSEQ multiplex PCR, while the TCRdb copy is restricted to in-frame clones and leaves out a portion. Of 2 million to 2.5 million clones listed, nearly 97% are singletons. The sample consisted of naive CD4+ T cells sorted from blood. Sample subset: CD45RA+ positively selected. These receptors were taken from a man younger than 35 in good health.

The rearrangement uses TRBV25-1 and TRBJ2-2; D remains unclear. Germline loops: CDR1 MGHDK, CDR2 SYGVNS. The CDR3 length is 11 residues. V lost 5 bases and J lost 6, with 4 bases in between. The CDR3, as DNA: TGTGCCAGCAGTAGCGCCGGGGAGCTGTTTTTT. Translated: CASSSAGELFF.

The chain carries TRBV14 and TRBJ2-5; a weak D match, TRBD2 (5 bases). The V gene's germline CDR1 is SGHDN and CDR2 FVKESK. The CDR3 is 15 amino acids. V was trimmed by 0 bases and J by 2 bases, leaving 10 bases between them. The CDR3 reads CASSQERGFQETQYF. In nucleotides, the CDR3 is TGTGCCAGCAGCCAAGAACGCGGGTTTCAAGAGACCCAGTACTTC.

The CDR3 here is CASSLPVAGGYEQYF. In DNA, the CDR3 is TGTGCCAGCAGCCTCCCCGTAGCGGGAGGCTACGAGCAGTACTTC. The rearrangement links TRBV7-2 to TRBJ2-7, with TRBD2 matching 10 bases. Unmatched junction bases numbered 7, after V lost 5 bases and J lost 3 bases. The V gene's germline CDR1 is SGHTA and CDR2 FQGNSA. The CDR3 loop spans 15 amino acids.

This clone has just one count. The rearrangement links TRBV11-2 to TRBJ1-4; D is undetermined. The CDR3 has 15 residues. V was trimmed by 1 base and J by 8 bases, leaving 14 bases between them. Germline V gene lookup returns CDR1 SGHAT and CDR2 FQNNGV. CDR3 coding DNA: TGTGCCAGCAGCTTAGGCCCTCAAGGTTGGGAAAAACTGTTTTTT. It translates to CASSLGPQGWEKLFF.

The chain recombines TRBV5-1 with TRBJ2-5; a possible D gene is TRBD2 (5 bases). V lost 5 bases, J lost 5 bases, and 10 bases lay in between. Germline assignment: CDR1 SGHRS and CDR2 YFSETQ. The CDR3 has 12 residues. In nucleotides, the CDR3 is TGCGCCAGCAGGGGCTCTAGCGAGACCCAGTACTTC. Amino acid sequence: CASRGSSETQYF.

The gene calls are TRBV29-1 and TRBJ2-3; 9 nucleotides line up with TRBD1. Germline-derived CDR1 and CDR2 are SQVTM and ANQGSEA. The ends lost 8 bases at V and 5 bases at J; junction bases unmatched: 17. This CDR3 is 16 amino acids long. DNA for the CDR3: TGCAGCCCCAGACAGGGGGGACTTTTAACGAAAGATACGCAGTATTTT. The encoded protein is CSPRQGGLLTKDTQYF.

This clone was counted a few times. Other DNA sequences of this sample code for an identical CDR3. The chain employs TRBV30 and TRBJ1-5; D gene unclear. CDR3 size: 15 residues. CDR1 is GTSNPN, CDR2 SVGIG, per germline (reference sequence). Trimming took off 0 bases at V and 7 bases at J, with 16 bases between the two ends. CDR3 region: CAWSVGAAPFQPQHF. CDR3 DNA sequence: TGTGCCTGGAGTGTTGGAGCCGCTCCCTTCCAGCCCCAGCATTTT.

This rearrangement joins TRBV5-1 to TRBJ2-2; no firm D call. This CDR3 has 14 residues. Deletions cut 0 bases from V and 6 bases from J, with 9 bases between. CDR1 is SGHRS and CDR2 is YFSETQ in the germline V gene. CDR3 nucleotides: TGCGCCAGCAGCTTGGCTGGGGTTTCCGGGGAGCTGTTTTTT. This codes for CASSLAGVSGELFF.

This rearrangement joins TRBV6-4 to TRBJ2-3, with 11 bases that match TRBD2. The junction had 1 base not matched to a gene; V was cut back by 2 bases and J by 0 bases. The CDR3 length is 16 residues. CDR1 is MRHNA, CDR2 SNTAGT, per germline. CDR3 in DNA: TGTGCCAGCAGTGACCTAGCGGGGGGAAGCACAGATACGCAGTATTTT. As protein: CASSDLAGGSTDTQYF.

This chain connects TRBV7-9 to TRBJ2-4, with 9 bases that match TRBD1. CDR3 size: 15 residues. The J segment lost 7 bases and the V segment lost 2 bases, leaving 6 bases of the junction unmatched. Germline V lookup: CDR1 SEHNR, CDR2 FQNEAQ (reference sequence). Written as DNA, the CDR3 is TGTGCCAGCAGCTTATTGAGGGACAGGGAGAACATTCAGTACTTC. The encoded protein is CASSLLRDRENIQYF.

V usage is TRBV6-1 and J usage is TRBJ2-1; 9 bases map to TRBD2. The V gene end was trimmed by 6 bases and the J gene end by 5 bases; junction bases not matched to a gene: 2. Germline V gives CDR1 MNHNS, CDR2 SASEGT. The CDR3 is 13 amino acids. The CDR3 is CASRGLANNEQFF. Here the CDR3 DNA reads TGTGCCAGCAGGGGACTAGCTAACAATGAGCAGTTCTTC.

This clone appeared a few times. Other DNA sequences in this sample translate to the same CDR3. The chain couples TRBV5-1 to TRBJ1-6; D is uncertain. Germline CDR1 SGHRS, CDR2 YFSETQ. The CDR3 loop spans 15 amino acids. V was shortened by 2 bases and J by 0 bases, with 6 bases between the two germline ends. Here the CDR3 reads CASSFGSSYNSPLHF. The CDR3 nucleotides are TGCGCCAGCAGCTTCGGGAGCTCCTATAATTCACCCCTCCACTTT.

As concerns this clone: Different DNA sequences within this sample yield the same CDR3. The V gene is TRBV7-9, the J gene TRBJ1-1; D is perhaps TRBD1 (5 bases). Per the germline V gene, CDR1 is SEHNR and CDR2 is FQNEAQ (reference sequence). The V end was cut by 2 bases, the J end by 2 bases, with 9 bases between. This CDR3 is built from 14 residues. The chain's CDR3 is CASSLRQLNTEAFF. Written as DNA, the CDR3 is TGTGCCAGCAGCTTAAGACAGTTAAACACTGAAGCTTTCTTT.

The rearrangement joins TRBV28 to TRBJ2-3; TRBD2 is a possible D gene (5 bases). CDR3 length equals 15 residues. V lost 5 bases to trimming and J lost 1 base, with 13 bases between them. Germline V gene lookup returns CDR1 MDHEN and CDR2 SYDVKM. CDR3 in amino acids: CASSREGLGTDTQYF. Here the CDR3 DNA reads TGTGCCAGCAGTAGAGAGGGTCTAGGCACAGATACGCAGTATTTT.